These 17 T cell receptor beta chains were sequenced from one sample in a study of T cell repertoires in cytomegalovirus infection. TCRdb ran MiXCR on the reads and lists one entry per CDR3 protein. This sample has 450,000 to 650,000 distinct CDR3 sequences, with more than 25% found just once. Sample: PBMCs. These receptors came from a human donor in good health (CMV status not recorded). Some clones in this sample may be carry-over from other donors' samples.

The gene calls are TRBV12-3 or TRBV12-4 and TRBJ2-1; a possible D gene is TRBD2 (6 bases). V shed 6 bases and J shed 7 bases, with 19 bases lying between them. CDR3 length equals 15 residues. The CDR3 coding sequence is TGTGCCAGCAGCCACGGGGGTGGACTCCGTAATGAGCAGTTCTTC. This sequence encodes CASSHGGGLRNEQFF.

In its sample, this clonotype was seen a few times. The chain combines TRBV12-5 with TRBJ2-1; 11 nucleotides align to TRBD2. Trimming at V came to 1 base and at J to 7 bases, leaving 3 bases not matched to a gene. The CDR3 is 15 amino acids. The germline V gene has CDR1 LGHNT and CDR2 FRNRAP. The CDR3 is CASGLGLAGRNEQFF. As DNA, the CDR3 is TGTGCTAGTGGTTTGGGACTAGCGGGACGGAATGAGCAGTTCTTC.

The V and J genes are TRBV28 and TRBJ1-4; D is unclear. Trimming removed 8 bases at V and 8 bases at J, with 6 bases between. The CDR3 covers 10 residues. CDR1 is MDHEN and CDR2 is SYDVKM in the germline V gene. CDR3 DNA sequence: TGTGCCAGCGAAAGGGAAAAACTGTTTTTT. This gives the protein CASEREKLFF.

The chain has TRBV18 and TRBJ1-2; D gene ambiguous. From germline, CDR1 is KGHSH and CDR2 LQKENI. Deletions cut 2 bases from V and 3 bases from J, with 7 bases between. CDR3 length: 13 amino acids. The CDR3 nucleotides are TGTGCCAGCTCACCAGAGGGCTACTATGGCTACACCTTC. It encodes CASSPEGYYGYTF.

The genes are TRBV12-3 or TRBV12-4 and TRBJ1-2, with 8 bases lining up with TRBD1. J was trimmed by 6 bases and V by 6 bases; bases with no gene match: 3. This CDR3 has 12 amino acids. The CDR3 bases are TGTGCCAGCAGATCAGGGGGCAATGGCTACACCTTC. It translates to CASRSGGNGYTF.

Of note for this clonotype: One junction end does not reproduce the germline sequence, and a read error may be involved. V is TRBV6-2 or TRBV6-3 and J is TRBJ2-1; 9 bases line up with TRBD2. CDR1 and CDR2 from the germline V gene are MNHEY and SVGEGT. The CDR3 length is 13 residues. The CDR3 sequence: CASSYGLAGRSGF. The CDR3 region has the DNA TGTGCCAGCAGTTACGGGCTAGCGGGACGAAGCGGCTTC.

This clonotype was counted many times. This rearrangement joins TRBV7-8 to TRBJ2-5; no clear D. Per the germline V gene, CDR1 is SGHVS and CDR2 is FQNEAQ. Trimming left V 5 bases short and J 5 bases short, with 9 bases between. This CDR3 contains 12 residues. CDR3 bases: TGTGCCAGCAGCGTCATCTGGGAGACCCAGTACTTC. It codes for CASSVIWETQYF.

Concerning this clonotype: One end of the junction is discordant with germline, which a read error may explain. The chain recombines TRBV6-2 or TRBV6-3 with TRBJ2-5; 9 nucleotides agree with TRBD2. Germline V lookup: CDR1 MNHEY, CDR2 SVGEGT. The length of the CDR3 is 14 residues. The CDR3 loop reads CASSIAGAPENQYF. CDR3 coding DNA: TGTGCCAGCAGTATAGCGGGAGCCCCAGAGAACCAGTACTTC.

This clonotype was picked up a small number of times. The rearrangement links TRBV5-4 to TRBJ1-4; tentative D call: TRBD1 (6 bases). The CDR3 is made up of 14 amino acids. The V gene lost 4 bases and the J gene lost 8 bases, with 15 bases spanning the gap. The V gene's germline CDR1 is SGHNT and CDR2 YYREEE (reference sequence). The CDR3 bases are TGTGCCAGCAGCCGGGCGGACAGAAACGAAAAACTGTTTTTT. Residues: CASSRADRNEKLFF. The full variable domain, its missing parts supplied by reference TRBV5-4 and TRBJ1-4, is ETGVTQSPTHLIKTRGQQVTLRCSSQSGHNTVSWYQQALGQGPQFIFQYYREEENGRGNFPPRFSGLQFPNYSSELNVNALELDDSALYLCASSRADRNEKLFFGSGTQLSVL.

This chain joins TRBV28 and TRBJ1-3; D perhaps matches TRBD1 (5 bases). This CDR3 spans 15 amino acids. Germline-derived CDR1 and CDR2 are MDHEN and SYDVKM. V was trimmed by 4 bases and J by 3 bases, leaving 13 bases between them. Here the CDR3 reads CASSSRTRDGNTIYF. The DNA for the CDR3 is TGTGCCAGCAGTTCGAGGACCAGGGATGGAAACACCATATATTTT.

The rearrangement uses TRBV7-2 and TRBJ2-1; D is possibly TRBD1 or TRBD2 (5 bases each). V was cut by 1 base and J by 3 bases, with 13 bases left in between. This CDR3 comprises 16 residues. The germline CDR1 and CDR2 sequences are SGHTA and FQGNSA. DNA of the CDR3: TGTGCCAGCAGCTTAGACTTTTGGGGGATCTACAATGAGCAGTTCTTC. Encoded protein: CASSLDFWGIYNEQFF. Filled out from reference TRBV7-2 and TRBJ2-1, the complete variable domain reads GAGVSQSPSNKVTEKGKDVELRCDPISGHTALYWYRQSLGQGLEFLIYFQGNSAPDKSGLPSDRFSAERTGGSVSTLTIQRTQQEDSAVYLCASSLDFWGIYNEQFFGPGTRLTVL.

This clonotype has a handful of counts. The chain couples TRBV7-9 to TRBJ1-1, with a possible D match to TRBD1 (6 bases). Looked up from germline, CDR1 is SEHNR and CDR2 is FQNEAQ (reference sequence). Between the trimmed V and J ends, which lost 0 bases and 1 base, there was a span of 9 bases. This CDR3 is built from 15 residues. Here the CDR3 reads CASSLAQGGNTEAFF. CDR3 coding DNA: TGTGCCAGCAGCTTAGCGCAAGGGGGGAACACTGAAGCTTTCTTT.

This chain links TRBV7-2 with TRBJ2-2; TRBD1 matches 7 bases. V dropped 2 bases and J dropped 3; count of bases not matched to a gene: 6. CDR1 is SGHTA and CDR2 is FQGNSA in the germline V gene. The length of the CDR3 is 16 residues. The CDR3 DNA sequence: TGTGCCAGCAGCTTATCGGGACAGATCCACACCGGGGAGCTGTTTTTT. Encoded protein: CASSLSGQIHTGELFF.

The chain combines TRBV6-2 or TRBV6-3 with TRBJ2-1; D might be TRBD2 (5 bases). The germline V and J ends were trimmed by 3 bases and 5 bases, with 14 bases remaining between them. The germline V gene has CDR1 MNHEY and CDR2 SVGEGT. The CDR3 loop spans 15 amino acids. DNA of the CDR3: TGTGCCAGCAGTTATCCTGGGAGATATAACAATGAGCAGTTCTTC. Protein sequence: CASSYPGRYNNEQFF.

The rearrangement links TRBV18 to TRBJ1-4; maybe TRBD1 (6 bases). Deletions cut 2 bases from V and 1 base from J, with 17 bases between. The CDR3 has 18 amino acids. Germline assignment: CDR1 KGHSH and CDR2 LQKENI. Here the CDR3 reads CASSPTGRASGTNEKLFF. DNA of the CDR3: TGTGCCAGCTCACCAACAGGGAGAGCGTCGGGAACTAATGAAAAACTGTTTTTT.

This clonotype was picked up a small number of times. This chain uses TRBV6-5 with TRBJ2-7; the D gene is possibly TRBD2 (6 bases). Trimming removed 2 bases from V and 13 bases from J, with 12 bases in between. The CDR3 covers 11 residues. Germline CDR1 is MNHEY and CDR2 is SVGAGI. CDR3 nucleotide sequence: TGTGCCAGCAGTTACGGAGGGCAGTTATACTTC. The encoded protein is CASSYGGQLYF.

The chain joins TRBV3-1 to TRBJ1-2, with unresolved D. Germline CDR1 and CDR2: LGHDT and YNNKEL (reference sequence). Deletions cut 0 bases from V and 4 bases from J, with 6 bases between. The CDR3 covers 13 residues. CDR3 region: CASSQDDVYGYTF. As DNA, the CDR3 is TGTGCCAGCAGCCAAGATGACGTCTATGGCTACACCTTC. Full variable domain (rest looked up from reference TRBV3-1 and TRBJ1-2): DTAVSQTPKYLVTQMGNDKSIKCEQNLGHDTMYWYKQDSKKFLKIMFSYNNKELIINETVPNRFSPKSPDKAHLNLHINSLELGDSAVYFCASSQDDVYGYTFGSGTRLTVV.